This T cell receptor (beta chain) was sequenced for a study of shared clonotypes between healthy human individuals. Study-level information: CD4 naive and memory got three plates each, CD8 naive two, CD8 memory one. Study-wide results and limits: Sharing across four donors was highest in naive CD4 (roughly 5%) and lowest in memory CD8 (0.4%). Naive subsets generally had larger estimated richness than memory subsets.

On this clone: Antigen specificity is unknown.

The method was immunoSEQ multiplex PCR; TCRdb's version includes in-frame clones alone and lacks a portion of them. The sample has 2 million to 3 million clones, approximately 93% seen once. This CDR3 region has 16 residues. With 1 base clipped from V and 9 bases from J, the junction kept 13 bases outside the gene matches. Germline CDR1 SEHNR, CDR2 FQNEAQ (reference sequence). Donors were healthy HIV-negative adults without recent acute infections or vaccinations. The sequencing sample was made of naive CD4+ T cells from PBMCs. Stated subset: CD45RA+ positively selected. The receptor comes from a man between 18 and 35 years old in good health. Some clones in this sample may be carry-over from other donors' samples. The chain links TRBV7-9 to TRBJ2-7; 9 nucleotides agree with TRBD1. The DNA for the CDR3 is TGTGCCAGCAGCTTAGGACCCCCGGGACAGGGCCTAGGGCAGTACTTC. Its protein product is CASSLGPPGQGLGQYF.